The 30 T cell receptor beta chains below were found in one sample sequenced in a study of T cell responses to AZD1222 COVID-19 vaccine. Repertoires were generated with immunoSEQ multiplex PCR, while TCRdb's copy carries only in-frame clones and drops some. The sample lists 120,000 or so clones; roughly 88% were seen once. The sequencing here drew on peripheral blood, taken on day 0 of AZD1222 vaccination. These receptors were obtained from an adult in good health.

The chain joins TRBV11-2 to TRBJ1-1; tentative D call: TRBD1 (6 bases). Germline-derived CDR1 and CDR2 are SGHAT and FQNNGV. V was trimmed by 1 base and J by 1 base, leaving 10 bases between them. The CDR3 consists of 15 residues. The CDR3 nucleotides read TGTGCCAGCAGCTTAGGAGGGACACCGAACACTGAAGCTTTCTTT. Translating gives CASSLGGTPNTEAFF.

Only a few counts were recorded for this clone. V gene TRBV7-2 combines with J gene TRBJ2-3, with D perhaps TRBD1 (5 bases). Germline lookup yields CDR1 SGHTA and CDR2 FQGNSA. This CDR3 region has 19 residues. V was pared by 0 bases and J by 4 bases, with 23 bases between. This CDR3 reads CASSLAPPDTWSDADTQYF. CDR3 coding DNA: TGTGCCAGCAGCTTAGCCCCCCCGGACACTTGGTCGGATGCAGATACGCAGTATTTT.

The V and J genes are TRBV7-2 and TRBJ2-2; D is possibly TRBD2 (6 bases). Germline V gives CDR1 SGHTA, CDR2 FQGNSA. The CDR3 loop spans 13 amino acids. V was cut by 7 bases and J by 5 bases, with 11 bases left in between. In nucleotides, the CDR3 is TGTGCCAGCATCCTGGGGGGAACCGGGGAGCTGTTTTTT. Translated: CASILGGTGELFF.

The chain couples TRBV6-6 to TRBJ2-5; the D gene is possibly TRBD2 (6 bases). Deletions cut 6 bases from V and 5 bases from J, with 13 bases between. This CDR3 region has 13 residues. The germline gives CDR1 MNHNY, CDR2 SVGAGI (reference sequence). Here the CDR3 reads CASRPGGWETQYF. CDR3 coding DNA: TGTGCCAGCAGGCCCGGGGGTTGGGAGACCCAGTACTTC.

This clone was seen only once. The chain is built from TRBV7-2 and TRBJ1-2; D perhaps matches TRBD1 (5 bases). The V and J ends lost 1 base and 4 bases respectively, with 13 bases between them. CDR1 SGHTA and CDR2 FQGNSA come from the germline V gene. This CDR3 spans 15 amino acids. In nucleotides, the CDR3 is TGTGCCAGCAGCTTAGATTTGAGGGGAGGCTATGGCTACACCTTC. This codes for CASSLDLRGGYGYTF.

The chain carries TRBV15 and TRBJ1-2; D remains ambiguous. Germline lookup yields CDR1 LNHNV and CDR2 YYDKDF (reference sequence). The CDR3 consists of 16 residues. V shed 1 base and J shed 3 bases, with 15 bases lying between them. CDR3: CATSRGAESGDYGYTF. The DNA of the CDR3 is TGTGCCACCAGCAGAGGAGCGGAATCTGGTGACTATGGCTACACCTTC.

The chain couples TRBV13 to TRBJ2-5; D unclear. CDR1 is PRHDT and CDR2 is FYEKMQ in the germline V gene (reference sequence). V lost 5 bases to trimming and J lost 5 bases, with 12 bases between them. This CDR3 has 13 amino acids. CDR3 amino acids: CASSPATGETQYF. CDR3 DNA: TGTGCCAGCAGCCCGGCCACCGGGGAGACCCAGTACTTC.

The CDR3: CAWSPDRDYQPQHF. The CDR3 coding sequence is TGTGCCTGGAGTCCCGACAGGGACTATCAGCCCCAGCATTTT. The chain uses TRBV30 and TRBJ1-5; 7 bases are shared with TRBD1. From germline, CDR1 is GTSNPN and CDR2 SVGIG (reference sequence). This CDR3 is 14 amino acids long. V dropped 2 bases and J dropped 5; count of bases not matched to a gene: 6.

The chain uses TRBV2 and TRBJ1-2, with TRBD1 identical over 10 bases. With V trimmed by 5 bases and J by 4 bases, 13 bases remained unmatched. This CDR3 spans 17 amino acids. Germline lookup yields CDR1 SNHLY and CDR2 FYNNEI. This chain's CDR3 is CASSPDRGPVFGYGYTF. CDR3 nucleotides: TGTGCCAGCAGTCCCGACAGGGGGCCAGTCTTTGGCTATGGCTACACCTTC. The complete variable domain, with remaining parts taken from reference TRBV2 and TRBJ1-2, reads EPEVTQTPSHQVTQMGQEVILRCVPISNHLYFYWYRQILGQKVEFLVSFYNNEISEKSEIFDDQFSVERPDGSNFTLKIRSTKLEDSAMYFCASSPDRGPVFGYGYTFGSGTRLTVV.

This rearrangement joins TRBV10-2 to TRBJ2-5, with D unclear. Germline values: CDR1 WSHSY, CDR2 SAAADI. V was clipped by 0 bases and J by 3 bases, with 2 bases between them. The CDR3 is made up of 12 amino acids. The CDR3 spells CASSESEETQYF. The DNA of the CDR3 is TGCGCCAGCAGTGAGTCGGAAGAGACCCAGTACTTC.

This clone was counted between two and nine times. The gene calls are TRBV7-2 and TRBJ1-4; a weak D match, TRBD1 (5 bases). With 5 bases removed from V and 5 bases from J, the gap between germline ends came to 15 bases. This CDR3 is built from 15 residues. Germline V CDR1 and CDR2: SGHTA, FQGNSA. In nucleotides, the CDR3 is TGTGCCAGCAGCCCGGGACTTCTTCGGAATGAAAAACTGTTTTTT. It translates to CASSPGLLRNEKLFF.

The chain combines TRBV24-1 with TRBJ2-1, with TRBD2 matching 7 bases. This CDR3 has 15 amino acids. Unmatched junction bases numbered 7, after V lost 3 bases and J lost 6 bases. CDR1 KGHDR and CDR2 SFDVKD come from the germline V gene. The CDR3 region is CATSDRAGMGNEQFF. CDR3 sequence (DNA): TGTGCCACCAGTGATCGAGCGGGGATGGGCAATGAGCAGTTCTTC.

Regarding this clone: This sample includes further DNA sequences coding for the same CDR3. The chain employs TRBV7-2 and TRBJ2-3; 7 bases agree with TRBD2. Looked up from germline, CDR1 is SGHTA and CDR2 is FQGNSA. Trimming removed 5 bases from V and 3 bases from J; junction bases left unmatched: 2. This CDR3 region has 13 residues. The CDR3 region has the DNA TGTGCCAGCAGCCCGGGGGGAACAGATACGCAGTATTTT. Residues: CASSPGGTDTQYF.

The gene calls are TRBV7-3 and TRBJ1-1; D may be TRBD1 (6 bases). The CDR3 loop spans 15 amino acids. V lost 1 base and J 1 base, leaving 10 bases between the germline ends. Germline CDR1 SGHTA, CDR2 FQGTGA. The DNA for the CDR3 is TGTGCCAGCAGCTTAATGGGCAGGGGGAACACTGAAGCTTTCTTT. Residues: CASSLMGRGNTEAFF.

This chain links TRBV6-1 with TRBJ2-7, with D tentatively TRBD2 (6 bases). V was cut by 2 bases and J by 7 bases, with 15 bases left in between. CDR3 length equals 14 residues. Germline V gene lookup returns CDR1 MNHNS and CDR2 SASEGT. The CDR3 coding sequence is TGTGCCAGCAGTGAACTTTGGGCAGGGAGGGAGCAGTACTTC. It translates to CASSELWAGREQYF.

DNA of the CDR3: TGCGCCAGCAGCTTGGGTCAGCGGGGTCTGACTACAGATACGCAGTATTTT. Protein product: CASSLGQRGLTTDTQYF. This rearrangement joins TRBV5-1 to TRBJ2-3, with 7 bases identical to TRBD2. V was clipped by 0 bases and J by 3 bases; unmatched bases: 10. This CDR3 contains 17 residues. Germline loops: CDR1 SGHRS, CDR2 YFSETQ. The variable domain in full, completed from reference TRBV5-1 and TRBJ2-3, reads KAGVTQTPRYLIKTRGQQVTLSCSPISGHRSVSWYQQTPGQGLQFLFEYFSETQRNKGNFPGRFSGRQFSNSRSEMNVSTLELGDSALYLCASSLGQRGLTTDTQYFGPGTRLTVL.

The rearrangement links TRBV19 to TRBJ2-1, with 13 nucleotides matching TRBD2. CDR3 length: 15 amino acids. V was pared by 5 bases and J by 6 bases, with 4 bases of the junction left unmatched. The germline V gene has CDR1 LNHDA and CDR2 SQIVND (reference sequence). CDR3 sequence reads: CASSWTSGGPNEQFF. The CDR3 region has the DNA TGTGCCAGTAGTTGGACTAGCGGGGGACCCAATGAGCAGTTCTTC.

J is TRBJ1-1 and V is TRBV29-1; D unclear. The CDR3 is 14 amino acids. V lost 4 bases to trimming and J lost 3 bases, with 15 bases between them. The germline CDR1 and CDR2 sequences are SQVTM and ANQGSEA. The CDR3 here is CSVGQFSRYTEAFF. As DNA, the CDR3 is TGCAGCGTTGGCCAATTTTCAAGATACACTGAAGCTTTCTTT.

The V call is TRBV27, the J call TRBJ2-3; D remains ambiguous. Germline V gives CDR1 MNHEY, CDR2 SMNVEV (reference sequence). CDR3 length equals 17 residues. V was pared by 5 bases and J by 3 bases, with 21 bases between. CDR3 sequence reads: CASSADGLEEVTDTQYF. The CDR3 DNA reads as TGTGCCAGCAGTGCCGATGGGCTAGAAGAGGTAACAGATACGCAGTATTTT.

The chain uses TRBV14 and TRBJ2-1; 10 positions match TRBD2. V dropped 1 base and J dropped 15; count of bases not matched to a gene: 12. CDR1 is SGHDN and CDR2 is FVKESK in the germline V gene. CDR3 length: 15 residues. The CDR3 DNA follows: TGTGCCAGCAGCCAAGCTAGCGGGGGCCTCCGAGTCCCGTTCTTC. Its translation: CASSQASGGLRVPFF.

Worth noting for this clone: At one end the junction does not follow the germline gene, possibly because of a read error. The DNA for the CDR3 is TGTGCTAGCAGACAGGCGGAGAACACCGGGGAGCTGTTTTTT. Its protein product is CASRQAENTGELFF. The V gene is TRBV7-7, the J gene TRBJ2-2, with D maybe TRBD1 (6 bases). The CDR3 totals 14 residues. The germline gives CDR1 SSHAT, CDR2 FNYEAQ (reference sequence).

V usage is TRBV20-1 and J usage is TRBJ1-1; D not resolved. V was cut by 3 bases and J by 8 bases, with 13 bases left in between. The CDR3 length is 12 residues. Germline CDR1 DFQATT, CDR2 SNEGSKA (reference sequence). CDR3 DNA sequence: TGCAGTGCTAGTGTGAGGCCGGGGGAAGCTTTCTTT. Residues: CSASVRPGEAFF.

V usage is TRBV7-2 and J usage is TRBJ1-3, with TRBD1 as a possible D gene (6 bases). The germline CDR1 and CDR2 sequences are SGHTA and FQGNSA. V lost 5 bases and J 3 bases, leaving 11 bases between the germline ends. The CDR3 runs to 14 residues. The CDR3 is CASSPNRVGNTIYF. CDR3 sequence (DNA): TGTGCCAGCAGCCCAAACAGGGTTGGAAACACCATATATTTT.

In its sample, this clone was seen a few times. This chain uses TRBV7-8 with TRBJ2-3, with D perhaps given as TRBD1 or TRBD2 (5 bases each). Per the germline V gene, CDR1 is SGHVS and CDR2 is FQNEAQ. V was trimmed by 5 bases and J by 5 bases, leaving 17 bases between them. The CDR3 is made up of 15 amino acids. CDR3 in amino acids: CASSEPGPLEDTQYF. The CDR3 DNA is TGTGCCAGCAGCGAACCGGGACCCCTTGAAGATACGCAGTATTTT.

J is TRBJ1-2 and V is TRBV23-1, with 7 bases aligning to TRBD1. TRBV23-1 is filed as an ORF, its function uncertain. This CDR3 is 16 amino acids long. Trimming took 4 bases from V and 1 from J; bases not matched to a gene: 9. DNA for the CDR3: TGCGCCAGCAGTCCTAGGGACAGACATTATAACTATGGCTACACCTTC. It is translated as CASSPRDRHYNYGYTF.

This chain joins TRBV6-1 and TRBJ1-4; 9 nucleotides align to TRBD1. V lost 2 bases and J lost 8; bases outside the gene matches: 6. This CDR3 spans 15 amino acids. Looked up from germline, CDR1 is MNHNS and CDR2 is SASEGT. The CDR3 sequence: CASSESIGTGEKLFF. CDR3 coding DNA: TGTGCCAGCAGTGAAAGTATCGGGACAGGGGAAAAACTGTTTTTT.

The CDR3: CASSLFPGVSGNTIYF. The CDR3 DNA is TGTGCCAGCAGCCTTTTTCCGGGAGTCTCTGGAAACACCATATATTTT. The genes are TRBV7-2 and TRBJ1-3; no definite D call. Between the trimmed V and J ends, which lost 5 bases and 0 bases, there was a span of 14 bases. The germline V gene has CDR1 SGHTA and CDR2 FQGNSA. The CDR3 contains 16 residues.

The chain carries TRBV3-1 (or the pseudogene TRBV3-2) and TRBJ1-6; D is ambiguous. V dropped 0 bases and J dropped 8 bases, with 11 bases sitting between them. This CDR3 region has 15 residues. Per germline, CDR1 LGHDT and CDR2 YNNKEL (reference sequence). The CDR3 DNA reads TGTGCCAGCAGCCAAGAAATCCACGGAGATTCACCCCTCCACTTT. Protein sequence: CASSQEIHGDSPLHF.

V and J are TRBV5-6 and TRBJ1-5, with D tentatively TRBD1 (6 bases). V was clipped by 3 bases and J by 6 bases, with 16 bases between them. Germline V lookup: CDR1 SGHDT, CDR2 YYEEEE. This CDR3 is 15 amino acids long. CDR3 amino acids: CASSSKYRAAQPQHF. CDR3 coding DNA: TGTGCCAGCAGCTCTAAATACAGGGCAGCTCAGCCCCAGCATTTT.

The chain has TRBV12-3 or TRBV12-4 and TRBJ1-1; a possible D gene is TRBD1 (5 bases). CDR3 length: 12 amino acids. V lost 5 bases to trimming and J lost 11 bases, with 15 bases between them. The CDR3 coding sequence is TGTGCCAGCAGTCGTGACCAGGGTATGGCTTTCTTT. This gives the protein CASSRDQGMAFF.